The clone carrying this T cell receptor beta chain was detected a few times. Ahead of any ophthalmopathy symptoms, the blood sample was obtained at the first diagnosis of hyperthyroidism. Fresh 10 ml peripheral blood yielded PBMCs. Germline assignment: CDR1 GTSNPN and CDR2 SVGIG (reference sequence). V was pared by 5 bases and J by 1 base, with 14 bases between. The CDR3 is 14 amino acids. This specimen comes from a study of T cells in Graves' hyperthyroidism and ophthalmopathy. Amplification of TCR beta CDR3 regions used RNA as the template. TCR CDR3 underwent first-round RT-PCR with the HTBI primer set. Each CDR3 protein gets one entry after TCRdb re-called the multiplex PCR reads with MiXCR. Among more than 300,000 distinct CDR3 sequences listed, 15% to 20% were seen once.

This chain connects TRBV30 to TRBJ1-1; D not certain. Sequenced input: blood. This clonotype originated in a young woman with Graves' hyperthyroidism that later progressed to Graves' ophthalmopathy. The CDR3 reads CAWGPRTENTEAFF. As DNA, the CDR3 is TGTGCCTGGGGTCCGAGGACTGAGAACACTGAAGCTTTCTTT.